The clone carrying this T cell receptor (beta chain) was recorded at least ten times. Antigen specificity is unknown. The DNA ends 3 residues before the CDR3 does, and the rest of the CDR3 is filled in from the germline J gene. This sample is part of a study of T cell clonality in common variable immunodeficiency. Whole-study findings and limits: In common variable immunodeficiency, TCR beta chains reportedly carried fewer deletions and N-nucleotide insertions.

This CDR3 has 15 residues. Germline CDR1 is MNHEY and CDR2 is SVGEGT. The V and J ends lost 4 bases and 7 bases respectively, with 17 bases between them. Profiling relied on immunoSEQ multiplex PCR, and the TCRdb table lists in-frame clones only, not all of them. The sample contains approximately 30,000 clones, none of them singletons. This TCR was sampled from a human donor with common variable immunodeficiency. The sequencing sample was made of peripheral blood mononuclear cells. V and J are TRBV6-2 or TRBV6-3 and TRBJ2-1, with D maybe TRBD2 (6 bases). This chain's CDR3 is CASSSPAAGQNEQFF. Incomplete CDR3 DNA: TGTGCCAGCAGTTCCCCCGCGGCGGGGCAAAATGAG.